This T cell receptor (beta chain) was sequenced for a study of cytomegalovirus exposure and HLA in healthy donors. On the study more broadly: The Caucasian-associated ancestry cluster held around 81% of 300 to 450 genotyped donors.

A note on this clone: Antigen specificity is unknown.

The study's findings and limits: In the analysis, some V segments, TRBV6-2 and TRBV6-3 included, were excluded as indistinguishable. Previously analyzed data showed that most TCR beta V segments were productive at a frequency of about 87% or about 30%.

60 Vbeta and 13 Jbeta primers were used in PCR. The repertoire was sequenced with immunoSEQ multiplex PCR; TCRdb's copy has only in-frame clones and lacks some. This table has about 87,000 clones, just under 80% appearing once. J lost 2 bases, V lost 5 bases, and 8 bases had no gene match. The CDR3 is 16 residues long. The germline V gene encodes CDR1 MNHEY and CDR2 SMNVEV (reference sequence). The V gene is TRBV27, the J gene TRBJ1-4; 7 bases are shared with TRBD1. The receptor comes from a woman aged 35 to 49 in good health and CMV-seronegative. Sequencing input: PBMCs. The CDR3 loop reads CASSITGVTTNEKLFF. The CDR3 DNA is TGTGCCAGCAGTATTACAGGGGTCACGACTAATGAAAAACTGTTTTTT.